This T cell receptor (beta chain) was recovered during a study of identical twins. V dropped 1 base and J dropped 0 bases, with 9 bases sitting between them. From germline, CDR1 is MNHEY and CDR2 SVGAGI. The CDR3 has 15 amino acids. This clonotype has only a few counts. MiXCR, applied by TCRdb to the 5' RACE reads, yields one record per CDR3 protein. Of approximately 500,000 distinct CDR3 sequences in the sample, approximately 14% were seen once. These same data were also listed under a study on yellow fever vaccine responses in identical twins.

The receptor was derived from a woman aged 18 to 35 in good health. The sequenced sample consisted of CD4+ T cells sorted from blood. V gene TRBV6-5 combines with J gene TRBJ1-1; D unresolved. CDR3: CASSYWGELNTEAFF. The CDR3 coding sequence is TGTGCCAGCAGTTACTGGGGAGAATTGAACACTGAAGCTTTCTTT.